This passage covers 23 T cell receptor beta chains from one sample sequenced in a study of CD8 T cells in Susac syndrome. RNA, at about 0.45 to 1 ug, was reverse transcribed with random hexamers. Each CDR3 protein is one row after TCRdb ran MiXCR on the immunoSEQ multiplex PCR reads. Seen here are around 110,000 distinct CDR3 sequences, 95% to 96% observed once, and the top ten hold over 0.12%. Sample: CD4+ T cells from PBMCs. The receptors shown here come from a human donor with Susac syndrome.

The J gene is TRBJ2-3, the V gene TRBV5-1; the D gene could be TRBD1 or TRBD2 (6 bases each). The V gene's germline CDR1 is SGHRS and CDR2 YFSETQ. There are 15 residues in the CDR3. V dropped 3 bases and J dropped 4 bases, with 15 bases sitting between them. The CDR3 nucleotides read TGCGCCAGCAGCTCGCACAGGGAGGACGCAGATACGCAGTATTTT. Its translation: CASSSHREDADTQYF. Combining the CDR3 with reference TRBV5-1 and TRBJ2-3 gives the whole variable domain KAGVTQTPRYLIKTRGQQVTLSCSPISGHRSVSWYQQTPGQGLQFLFEYFSETQRNKGNFPGRFSGRQFSNSRSEMNVSTLELGDSALYLCASSSHREDADTQYFGPGTRLTVL.

The chain joins TRBV5-4 to TRBJ2-6, with a tentative D call TRBD2 (5 bases). Trimming cost V 2 bases and J 1 base, with 10 bases left between them. Per the germline V gene, CDR1 is SGHNT and CDR2 is YYREEE (reference sequence). This CDR3 contains 16 residues. CDR3 bases: TGTGCCAGCAGCTTTAACCCGGGATCTGGGGCCAACGTCCTGACTTTC. Amino acids: CASSFNPGSGANVLTF.

The chain uses TRBV5-4 and TRBJ1-1, with a possible D match to TRBD1 (6 bases). The CDR3 has 13 amino acids. CDR1 and CDR2 (germline): SGHNT, YYREEE (reference sequence). V dropped 4 bases and J dropped 13 bases, with 20 bases sitting between them. The CDR3 DNA is TGTGCCAGCAGCCCATGGCGGGGGGCGCGGGTTTTCTTT. Amino acids: CASSPWRGARVFF.

The V and J genes are TRBV9 and TRBJ2-5; a weak D match, TRBD1 (5 bases). The V end lost 1 base, the J end lost 4 bases, and 8 bases lay between the germline ends. The germline gives CDR1 SGDLS, CDR2 YYNGEE. The CDR3 consists of 13 residues. This CDR3 is CASSVQGPETQYF. DNA for the CDR3: TGTGCCAGCAGCGTACAGGGCCCAGAGACCCAGTACTTC.

This rearrangement joins TRBV5-1 to TRBJ2-2, with unresolved D. V lost 3 bases and J 6 bases, leaving 12 bases between the germline ends. Germline lookup yields CDR1 SGHRS and CDR2 YFSETQ. The CDR3 contains 14 residues. DNA for the CDR3: TGCGCCAGCAGCTCTACTGCTCGCCCCGGGGAGCTGTTTTTT. Its protein product is CASSSTARPGELFF.

This chain uses TRBV20-1 with TRBJ2-1, with 9 bases matching TRBD1. Germline CDR1 and CDR2: DFQATT and SNEGSKA (reference sequence). The CDR3 has 16 amino acids. V was clipped by 4 bases and J by 1 base; unmatched bases: 8. The CDR3 DNA reads as TGCAGTGCTAACTCTCCGGGACAGGGATCCTACAATGAGCAGTTCTTC. Encoded protein: CSANSPGQGSYNEQFF.

This chain joins TRBV6-5 and TRBJ2-3, with 7 bases aligning to TRBD2. The ends lost 2 bases at V and 6 bases at J; junction bases unmatched: 11. Germline CDR1 is MNHEY and CDR2 is SVGAGI. The CDR3 length is 16 residues. The CDR3 sequence is CASSYRPSGKVDTQYF. CDR3 in DNA: TGTGCCAGCAGTTACCGGCCTAGCGGAAAAGTCGATACGCAGTATTTT.

The chain is built from TRBV7-6 and TRBJ2-2; 7 positions match TRBD1. The CDR3 has 15 residues. The germline CDR1 and CDR2 sequences are SGHVS and FNYEAQ. With 1 base clipped from V and 1 base from J, the junction kept 0 bases outside the gene matches. The CDR3 here is CASSLGTGNTGELFF. The CDR3 DNA sequence: TGTGCCAGCAGCTTAGGGACAGGGAACACCGGGGAGCTGTTTTTT.

The genes are TRBV3-1 and TRBJ2-2; 7 bases agree with TRBD1. V was clipped by 1 base and J by 5 bases; unmatched bases: 4. The V gene's germline CDR1 is LGHDT and CDR2 YNNKEL (reference sequence). This CDR3 is 15 amino acids long. CDR3 sequence reads: CASSQARGYTGELFF. The DNA for the CDR3 is TGTGCCAGCAGCCAAGCCAGGGGGTATACCGGGGAGCTGTTTTTT.

V gene TRBV2 combines with J gene TRBJ1-1; unclear D gene. Trimming shortened V by 6 bases and J by 4 bases, and 18 bases separated the two germline ends. The germline gives CDR1 SNHLY, CDR2 FYNNEI. This CDR3 has 15 amino acids. CDR3 coding DNA: TGTGCCAGCAGACTCAATCCTGGAACGGGCACTGAAGCTTTCTTT. This encodes CASRLNPGTGTEAFF.

V is TRBV20-1 and J is TRBJ2-1; D is perhaps TRBD2 (5 bases). CDR1 and CDR2 (germline): DFQATT, SNEGSKA (reference sequence). Deletions cut 4 bases from V and 7 bases from J, with 20 bases between. The CDR3 is made up of 15 amino acids. The DNA for the CDR3 is TGCAGTGCTAAAGAGGCGGGTCAGGTGGGGAATGAGCAGTTCTTC. Translation gives CSAKEAGQVGNEQFF.

In DNA, the CDR3 is TGTGCCTGGAACAGACAGGGGGCGTATGGCTACACCTTC. It yields the protein CAWNRQGAYGYTF. The J gene is TRBJ1-2, the V gene TRBV30; 10 bases line up with TRBD1. The V gene's germline CDR1 is GTSNPN and CDR2 SVGIG (reference sequence). CDR3 length: 13 residues. V lost 4 bases to trimming and J lost 5 bases; unmatched junction nucleotides: 4. Filled out from reference TRBV30 and TRBJ1-2, the complete variable domain reads SQTIHQWPATLVQPVGSPLSLECTVEGTSNPNLYWYRQAAGRGLQLLFYSVGIGQISSEVPQNLSASRPQDRQFILSSKKLLLSDSGFYLCAWNRQGAYGYTFGSGTRLTVV.

This clonotype has just one count. The J gene is TRBJ1-1, the V gene TRBV7-2; D perhaps matches TRBD1 (5 bases). The CDR3 consists of 14 residues. Trimming stripped 4 bases from V and 6 bases from J, with 15 bases between. CDR1 is SGHTA, CDR2 FQGNSA, per germline. The CDR3 DNA reads as TGTGCCAGCAGCTGGGCGGGGGTGACGGCTGAAGCTTTCTTT. Its translation is CASSWAGVTAEAFF.

This chain links TRBV29-1 with TRBJ1-2; 8 nucleotides line up with TRBD1. The trim removed 6 bases at V and 4 bases at J, leaving 10 bases unmatched. Germline loops: CDR1 SQVTM, CDR2 ANQGSEA. The CDR3 sequence is 14 residues long. The DNA for the CDR3 is TGCAGCGTCCTCCAGGGGGCGCCCCTCTATGGCTACACCTTC. Translated, it gives CSVLQGAPLYGYTF. The whole variable domain, remainder taken from reference TRBV29-1 and TRBJ1-2, is SAVISQKPSRDICQRGTSLTIQCQVDSQVTMMFWYRQQPGQSLTLIATANQGSEATYESGFVIDKFPISRPNLTFSTLTVSNMSPEDSSIYLCSVLQGAPLYGYTFGSGTRLTVV.

This chain uses TRBV7-9 with TRBJ2-1; 8 bases match TRBD2. CDR3 size: 15 residues. Trimming cost V 4 bases and J 8 bases; bases outside gene matches: 10. Germline V lookup: CDR1 SEHNR, CDR2 FQNEAQ (reference sequence). CDR3 sequence reads: CASSWIAGLDDEQFF. CDR3 DNA: TGTGCCAGCAGCTGGATAGCGGGGCTTGACGATGAGCAGTTCTTC. The variable domain in full, with the rest retrieved from reference TRBV7-9 and TRBJ2-1, is DTGVSQNPRHKITKRGQNVTFRCDPISEHNRLYWYRQTLGQGPEFLTYFQNEAQLEKSRLLSDRFSAERPKGSFSTLEIQRTEQGDSAMYLCASSWIAGLDDEQFFGPGTRLTVL.

This chain uses TRBV20-1 with TRBJ2-7; 7 bases are a match to TRBD1. The CDR3 spans 13 residues. In germline, CDR1 is DFQATT, CDR2 SNEGSKA (reference sequence). The J segment lost 3 bases and the V segment lost 5 bases, leaving 7 bases of the junction unmatched. The CDR3 sequence is CSALDRVGYEQYF. The CDR3, as DNA: TGCAGTGCTCTTGACAGGGTCGGCTACGAGCAGTACTTC.

The V and J genes are TRBV7-6 and TRBJ2-7, with TRBD1 matching 10 bases. V lost 3 bases to trimming and J lost 7 bases; unmatched junction nucleotides: 12. The CDR3 extends over 16 amino acids. Germline V gene lookup returns CDR1 SGHVS and CDR2 FNYEAQ. The CDR3 DNA sequence: TGTGCCAGCAGCTTTTTCTCCGGGACAGGGGTGGGTGAGCAGTACTTC. It yields the protein CASSFFSGTGVGEQYF.

The chain links TRBV29-1 to TRBJ2-6; D uncertain. V was pared by 3 bases and J by 4 bases, with 13 bases between. The CDR3 totals 15 residues. Germline V gene lookup returns CDR1 SQVTM and CDR2 ANQGSEA. CDR3 in DNA: TGCAGCGTTGAGGACGGGTGGTACGGGGCCAACGTCCTGACTTTC. Protein: CSVEDGWYGANVLTF.

V is TRBV20-1 and J is TRBJ1-1; 9 nucleotides match TRBD1. Germline trimming cut 6 bases from V and 8 bases from J; bases unmatched to any gene: 10. Germline-derived CDR1 and CDR2 are DFQATT and SNEGSKA (reference sequence). The CDR3 length is 13 residues. Here the CDR3 reads CSAARDRAAEAFF. The CDR3, as DNA: TGCAGTGCCGCGAGGGACAGGGCGGCCGAAGCTTTCTTT.

The chain links TRBV6-2 or TRBV6-3 to TRBJ1-5; 10 bases align to TRBD1. The V segment lost 6 bases and the J segment 7 bases; nucleotides outside the gene matches: 9. In germline, CDR1 is MNHEY, CDR2 SVGEGT. The CDR3 is 15 amino acids. The CDR3 spells CASSRRQGALQPQHF. In DNA form, the CDR3 reads TGTGCCAGCAGCCGGAGACAGGGGGCTTTGCAGCCCCAGCATTTT.

This clonotype was seen a single time. The rearrangement links TRBV11-1 to TRBJ2-7; the match to TRBD2 covers 7 bases. Trimming at V came to 1 base and at J to 2 bases, leaving 11 bases not matched to a gene. Germline CDR1 reads SGHAT; CDR2 reads FQDESV (reference sequence). CDR3 length: 17 amino acids. CDR3 loop: CASSLESSGIGTYEQYF. The DNA for the CDR3 is TGTGCCAGCAGCTTAGAATCAAGCGGGATTGGGACCTACGAGCAGTACTTC.

This chain connects TRBV5-6 to TRBJ2-5, with 7 bases aligning to TRBD2. V was clipped by 2 bases and J by 5 bases; unmatched bases: 12. This CDR3 comprises 16 residues. Germline loops: CDR1 SGHDT, CDR2 YYEEEE. CDR3 region: CASSFSREGPLETQYF. CDR3 coding DNA: TGTGCCAGCAGCTTTTCCAGGGAGGGGCCCCTGGAGACCCAGTACTTC.

This clonotype came up once. The chain couples TRBV20-1 to TRBJ1-2; 8 bases align to TRBD1. The V and J ends lost 3 bases and 4 bases, in that order; junction bases with no gene match: 7. The germline CDR1 and CDR2 sequences are DFQATT and SNEGSKA (reference sequence). The CDR3 spans 14 residues. The CDR3: CSASVPGGVYGYTF. CDR3 sequence (DNA): TGCAGTGCTAGCGTTCCAGGGGGCGTCTATGGCTACACCTTC.